The rows below give T cell receptor beta chains drawn from one sample of a study of T cells in Graves' hyperthyroidism and ophthalmopathy. TCRdb passed the multiplex PCR reads through MiXCR, listing each CDR3 protein once. The repertoire holds about 580,000 distinct CDR3 sequences, 11% to 15% seen once, with roughly 6.2% in the top ten. Input material: blood. These receptors came from a woman between 25 and 40 years old with Graves' hyperthyroidism that later progressed to Graves' ophthalmopathy. Each CDR3 is given with its conserved first and last residue. D genes are given only for firm matches. Size values are once, few and many counts, or a class for expanded clones, and some rows have none.

-	TRBJ2-7	TRBV6-1	-	CASSPSAATEGYVYEQYF	TGTGCCAGCAGTCCCTCAGCGGCCACGGAGGGGTATGTCTACGAGCAGTACTTC
-	TRBJ2-2	TRBV9	-	CAGSVDGGYTGELFF	TGTGCCGGCAGCGTAGACGGGGGATACACCGGGGAGCTGTTTTTT
-	TRBJ2-7	TRBV9	-	CASSVKWSYEQYF	TGTGCCAGCAGCGTAAAGTGGTCCTACGAGCAGTACTTC
-	TRBJ1-2	TRBV29-1	few	CSVAQGRGYTF	TGCAGCGTTGCACAGGGTAGAGGCTACACCTTC
TRBD2	TRBJ2-5	TRBV20-1	many	CSARDRLKEGSGIGETQYF	TGCAGTGCTAGAGATCGGCTTAAGGAGGGTAGCGGGATTGGGGAGACCCAGTACTTC
-	TRBJ2-1	TRBV7-3	-	CASSLLPAGEQFF	TGTGCCAGCAGCTTACTTCCGGCGGGTGAGCAGTTCTTC
TRBD2	TRBJ2-3	TRBV29-1	many	CSVVAGGNTDTQYF	TGCAGCGTTGTGGCGGGAGGGAACACAGATACGCAGTATTTT
TRBD2	TRBJ2-2	TRBV30	few	CASLDGIAGNTGELFF	TGTGCCTCCCTAGATGGAATAGCGGGAAACACCGGGGAGCTGTTTTTT
TRBD2	TRBJ2-2	TRBV20-1	many	CSASPIAGGGQDTGELFF	TGCAGTGCCTCCCCTATAGCGGGAGGCGGCCAAGACACCGGGGAGCTGTTTTTT
TRBD1	TRBJ2-7	TRBV18	-	CASSTGQAQTYEQYF	TGTGCCAGCTCGACGGGACAGGCGCAGACCTACGAGCAGTACTTC
-	TRBJ1-5	TRBV3-1	-	CASSPGTIHQPQHF	TGTGCCAGCAGCCCCGGGACTATCCATCAGCCCCAGCATTTT
-	TRBJ2-5	TRBV24-1	many	CATAEDPGETQYF	TGTGCCACCGCCGAGGACCCCGGGGAGACCCAGTACTTC
-	TRBJ1-2	TRBV29-1	many	CSVVSGLVGYTF	TGCAGCGTTGTAAGCGGGTTGGTTGGCTACACCTTC
TRBD1	TRBJ1-2	TRBV29-1	-	CSVEKTGEYGYTF	TGCAGCGTTGAAAAAACAGGGGAGTATGGCTACACCTTC
-	TRBJ2-7	TRBV6-1	few	CASSDRGRWQYF	TGTGCCAGCAGTGACAGGGGACGGTGGCAGTACTTC
-	TRBJ2-5	TRBV7-9	once	CAEGGARETQYF	TGTGCCGAGGGGGGGGCGCGGGAGACCCAGTACTTC
-	TRBJ2-7	TRBV7-9	-	CASSHLDKDHEQYF	TGTGCCAGCAGCCACCTTGACAAGGACCACGAGCAGTACTTC
-	TRBJ1-1	TRBV28	many	CASSLTPGSEAFF	TGTGCCAGCAGTTTAACTCCTGGGTCTGAAGCTTTCTTT
-	TRBJ1-2	TRBV6-2/TRBV6-3	-	CASSYGPTDNYGYTF	TGTGCCAGCAGTTATGGCCCGACGGACAACTATGGCTACACCTTC
-	TRBJ1-5	TRBV30	few	CAWGGQNNQPQHF	TGTGCCTGGGGCGGACAGAATAATCAGCCCCAGCATTTT
-	TRBJ2-4	TRBV7-3	-	CASSLALQNIQYF	TGTGCCAGCAGCTTAGCCCTCCAAAACATTCAGTACTTC
-	TRBJ2-7	TRBV7-2	many	CASSLVTGASEQYF	TGTGCCAGCAGCTTAGTAACGGGGGCGAGCGAGCAGTACTTC
TRBD1	TRBJ1-4	TRBV11-2	many	CASSQDRGNEKLFF	TGTGCCAGCAGCCAGGACAGGGGAAATGAAAAACTGTTTTTT
-	TRBJ2-7	TRBV15	-	CATSTPGTAYEQYF	TGTGCCACCAGCACCCCCGGGACGGCATACGAGCAGTACTTC
TRBD2	TRBJ2-5	TRBV12-3/TRBV12-4	many	CASSEGLDETQYF	TGTGCCAGCAGTGAGGGACTAGATGAGACCCAGTACTTC
-	TRBJ1-5	TRBV28	many	CASSLGSYSNQPQHF	TGTGCCAGCAGTTTGGGATCATATAGCAATCAGCCCCAGCATTTT
TRBD2	TRBJ2-5	TRBV7-3	-	CASSPTSHQETQYF	TGTGCCAGCAGCCCGACTAGCCACCAAGAGACCCAGTACTTC
TRBD2	TRBJ2-7	TRBV6-1	once	CASSAYSGSLYEQYF	TGTGCCAGCAGCGCATATAGCGGGAGCCTCTACGAGCAGTACTTC
-	TRBJ2-1	TRBV6-2/TRBV6-3	many	CASSSFEEQFF	TGTGCCAGCAGTTCCTTCGAAGAGCAGTTCTTC
TRBD2	TRBJ2-7	TRBV7-9	many	CASSRSAGAYEQYF	TGTGCCAGCAGCCGTTCCGCGGGAGCCTACGAGCAGTACTTC
-	TRBJ2-7	TRBV24-1	-	CATSRGSGYKQYF	TGTGCCACCAGTAGGGGTAGCGGCTACAAGCAGTACTTC
-	TRBJ1-4	TRBV12-5	many	CASGNQLFF	TGTGCTAGTGGAAATCAACTGTTTTTT
TRBD2	TRBJ2-5	TRBV7-2	many	CASSYTGTSEQETQYF	TGTGCCAGCAGCTATACCGGGACTAGCGAGCAAGAGACCCAGTACTTC
-	TRBJ2-4	TRBV6-1	-	CASATRVAKNIQYF	TGTGCCAGTGCCACCAGAGTCGCCAAAAACATTCAGTACTTC
-	TRBJ1-2	TRBV4-1	few	CASSQDITDNNYGYTF	TGCGCCAGCAGCCAAGATATCACAGATAATAACTATGGCTACACCTTC
-	TRBJ2-1	TRBV5-4	-	CASSLADANEQFF	TGTGCCAGCAGCTTGGCCGACGCCAATGAGCAGTTCTTC
TRBD1	TRBJ2-3	TRBV20-1	few	CSARRVIGTGSDTQYF	TGCAGTGCTAGAAGGGTTATAGGGACAGGGTCAGATACGCAGTATTTT
TRBD1	TRBJ1-2	TRBV12-3/TRBV12-4	-	CASSIAGQGHGYTF	TGTGCCAGCAGTATAGCCGGACAGGGCCATGGCTACACCTTC
TRBD1	TRBJ1-1	TRBV28	once	CASSFPGQGVRKENTEAFF	TGTGCCAGCAGTTTTCCCGGACAGGGGGTAAGGAAGGAAAACACTGAAGCTTTCTTT
-	TRBJ2-5	TRBV19	many	CASSIQKETQYF	TGTGCCAGTAGTATACAGAAAGAGACCCAGTACTTC
-	TRBJ2-7	TRBV28	-	CASNSRGMSGYEQYF	TGTGCCAGCAATTCTCGGGGTATGTCGGGGTACGAGCAGTACTTC
TRBD2	TRBJ2-5	TRBV12-3/TRBV12-4	many	CASSTMREGKTQYF	TGTGCCAGCAGCACGATGAGGGAGGGGAAGACCCAGTACTTC
-	TRBJ2-7	TRBV30	-	CAWTGLTYEQYF	TGTGCCTGGACCGGGCTGACCTACGAGCAGTACTTC
-	TRBJ2-7	TRBV5-1	many	CASSLGSIKGEQYF	TGCGCCAGCAGCTTGGGCTCTATCAAAGGAGAGCAGTACTTC
-	TRBJ2-1	TRBV27	-	CASRNGPISNEQFF	TGTGCCAGCAGGAACGGTCCCATCTCGAATGAGCAGTTCTTC
-	TRBJ2-2	TRBV27	many	CASSFGGRPNTGELFF	TGTGCCAGCAGTTTCGGTGGCCGACCGAACACCGGGGAGCTGTTTTTT
TRBD1	TRBJ1-1	TRBV18	-	CASSHLGTEHDEAFF	TGTGCCAGCTCACACCTCGGGACAGAACACGATGAAGCTTTCTTT
TRBD2	TRBJ2-1	TRBV4-3	-	CASSQDRLAGSSYNEQFF	TGCGCCAGCAGCCAAGATCGGCTAGCGGGGAGCTCCTACAATGAGCAGTTCTTC
TRBD2	TRBJ2-1	TRBV30	many	CAWIRLAYNEQFF	TGTGCCTGGATTCGACTAGCTTACAATGAGCAGTTCTTC
TRBD2	TRBJ2-2	TRBV9	-	CASSSPGLAGGPYTGELFF	TGTGCCAGCAGCTCGCCGGGACTAGCGGGAGGGCCGTACACCGGGGAGCTGTTTTTT
TRBD1	TRBJ1-1	TRBV7-9	many	CASTLMGPRGGQTEAFF	TGTGCCAGCACCCTAATGGGACCGCGAGGGGGACAGACTGAAGCTTTCTTT
-	TRBJ1-5	TRBV12-3/TRBV12-4	many	CASSEDSYQPQHF	TGTGCCAGCAGTGAGGACAGCTATCAGCCCCAGCATTTT
TRBD1	TRBJ1-6	TRBV28	many	CASRSQGDSYNSPLHF	TGTGCCAGCAGATCACAGGGGGACTCCTATAATTCACCCCTCCACTTT
-	TRBJ1-4	TRBV5-4	-	CASSYMIQTEATNEKLFF	TGTGCCAGCAGCTACATGATCCAGACAGAAGCAACTAATGAAAAACTGTTTTTT
TRBD1	TRBJ2-7	TRBV20-1	many	CSASGPGGYEQYF	TGCAGTGCTAGTGGGCCAGGGGGATACGAGCAGTACTTC
TRBD2	TRBJ2-7	TRBV20-1	few	CSASSRPSGYEQYF	TGCAGTGCTAGTTCCCGACCTAGCGGCTACGAGCAGTACTTC
-	TRBJ1-1	TRBV5-8	few	CASSLRYRAAEAFF	TGTGCCAGCAGCTTGCGATACAGGGCCGCTGAAGCTTTCTTT
TRBD1	TRBJ2-7	TRBV7-9	-	CASSLATRTGPYEQYF	TGTGCCAGCAGCTTAGCTACTAGGACAGGCCCTTACGAGCAGTACTTC
TRBD2	TRBJ2-2	TRBV20-1	many	CSAPITSGKTGELFF	TGCAGTGCCCCGATTACTAGCGGGAAGACCGGGGAGCTGTTTTTT